The rows below give T cell receptor beta chains drawn from one sample of a study of technical replicates of blood from a few donors. Clones were sequenced by immunoSEQ multiplex PCR, and TCRdb holds only the in-frame ones, with some missing. Among 80,000 or so clones listed, roughly 94% were seen once. The sample consisted of T cells isolated from PBMCs. All receptors derive from a human donor in good health. Each CDR3 is given with its conserved first and last residue. D genes are given only for firm matches. For some rows the clone size is stated as once, few or many, or as a class when expanded; others skip it.

J gene: TRBJ2-1; clone size: NA; V gene: TRBV6-1; D gene: TRBD2; CDR3 DNA: TGTGCCAGCAGTGAACTAAGCGGGACCTACAATGAGCAGTTCTTC; CDR3 protein: CASSELSGTYNEQFF
J gene: TRBJ2-1; clone size: NA; V gene: TRBV6-5; D gene: NA; CDR3 DNA: TGTGCCAGCGGAGCTAGATACAATGAGCAGTTCTTC; CDR3 protein: CASGARYNEQFF
J gene: TRBJ2-5; clone size: once; V gene: TRBV27; D gene: NA; CDR3 DNA: TGTGCCAGCAGCCTAACAGGCCCCCAAGAGACCCAGTACTTC; CDR3 protein: CASSLTGPQETQYF
J gene: TRBJ2-1; clone size: NA; V gene: TRBV28; D gene: NA; CDR3 DNA: TGTGCCAGCAGTTTAGGTGGCGGGATCTACAATGAGCAGTTCTTC; CDR3 protein: CASSLGGGIYNEQFF
J gene: TRBJ1-2; clone size: NA; V gene: TRBV27; D gene: NA; CDR3 DNA: TGTGCCAGCAGACAGGGAGATGGCTACACCTTC; CDR3 protein: CASRQGDGYTF
J gene: TRBJ1-5; clone size: NA; V gene: TRBV27; D gene: NA; CDR3 DNA: TGTGCCAGCAGTTTTTTCGCGGGCCAGCCCCAGCATTTT; CDR3 protein: CASSFFAGQPQHF
J gene: TRBJ1-3; clone size: few; V gene: TRBV5-1; D gene: NA; CDR3 DNA: TGCGCCAGCAGACCGGACACTGGAAACACCATATATTTT; CDR3 protein: CASRPDTGNTIYF
J gene: TRBJ1-5; clone size: NA; V gene: TRBV2; D gene: TRBD1; CDR3 DNA: TGTGCCAGCAGTGTACAGGGGGCTCGTCAGCCCCAGCATTTT; CDR3 protein: CASSVQGARQPQHF
J gene: TRBJ1-1; clone size: few; V gene: TRBV28; D gene: TRBD1; CDR3 DNA: TGTGCCAGCAGACAGACAGGGCTTACTGAAGCTTTCTTT; CDR3 protein: CASRQTGLTEAFF
J gene: TRBJ2-7; clone size: NA; V gene: TRBV9; D gene: TRBD1; CDR3 DNA: TGTGCCAGCAGCCTAGGGACAGGGGGCCAATACGAGCAGTACTTC; CDR3 protein: CASSLGTGGQYEQYF
J gene: TRBJ2-7; clone size: NA; V gene: TRBV5-6; D gene: TRBD1; CDR3 DNA: TGTGCCAGCAACCAGAGGACAGGGGCCTACGAGCAGTACTTC; CDR3 protein: CASNQRTGAYEQYF
J gene: TRBJ2-1; clone size: NA; V gene: TRBV6-6; D gene: NA; CDR3 DNA: TGTGCCAGCAGGGACTCTCCGCGAATGTACAATGAGCAGTTCTTC; CDR3 protein: CASRDSPRMYNEQFF
J gene: TRBJ1-1; clone size: NA; V gene: TRBV30; D gene: NA; CDR3 DNA: TGTGCCTGGAGTGTAACGGGGGAGGCTTTCTTT; CDR3 protein: CAWSVTGEAFF
J gene: TRBJ1-1; clone size: NA; V gene: TRBV5-1; D gene: TRBD1; CDR3 DNA: TGCGCCAGCACTTCCGGGACAGTGAACACTGAAGCTTTCTTT; CDR3 protein: CASTSGTVNTEAFF
J gene: TRBJ2-3; clone size: once; V gene: TRBV5-1; D gene: TRBD1; CDR3 DNA: TGCGCCAGCAGCTTATTTTTTGACAGGGCTTACGTAGATACGCAGTATTTT; CDR3 protein: CASSLFFDRAYVDTQYF
J gene: TRBJ2-1; clone size: NA; V gene: TRBV6-4; D gene: NA; CDR3 DNA: TGTGCCAGCAGTGTAGACAACTACAATGAGCAGTTCTTC; CDR3 protein: CASSVDNYNEQFF
J gene: TRBJ1-1; clone size: NA; V gene: TRBV6-1; D gene: NA; CDR3 DNA: TGTGCCAGCAGTGAAGACTTGAACACTGAAGCTTTCTTT; CDR3 protein: CASSEDLNTEAFF
J gene: TRBJ2-7; clone size: NA; V gene: TRBV21-1; D gene: NA; CDR3 DNA: TGTGCCAGCAGCAAAAGGTCAGGAAGCGGGACCTACGAGCAGTACTTC; CDR3 protein: CASSKRSGSGTYEQYF
J gene: TRBJ2-2; clone size: NA; V gene: TRBV25-1; D gene: TRBD2; CDR3 DNA: TGTGCCAGCAGTGAATATAGCGGGAGCACCGGGGAGCTGTTTTTT; CDR3 protein: CASSEYSGSTGELFF
J gene: TRBJ2-7; clone size: NA; V gene: TRBV5-1; D gene: TRBD2; CDR3 DNA: TGCGCCAGCAGCTTGCGGACTAGCGGCTCCTACGAGCAGTACTTC; CDR3 protein: CASSLRTSGSYEQYF
J gene: TRBJ2-2; clone size: NA; V gene: TRBV30; D gene: NA; CDR3 DNA: TGTGCCTGGAGAAATGGTTTCCAGGTCGTTTTCCACGGGGAGCTGTTTTTT; CDR3 protein: CAWRNGFQVVFHGELFF
J gene: TRBJ2-1; clone size: NA; V gene: TRBV28; D gene: TRBD2; CDR3 DNA: TGTGCCAGCACTTTAGCGGGAGGGCTCCAGCCGTTCTTC; CDR3 protein: CASTLAGGLQPFF
J gene: TRBJ2-7; clone size: NA; V gene: TRBV19; D gene: NA; CDR3 DNA: TGTGCCAGTAGTAATCCGGGGAGCTACGAGCAGTACTTC; CDR3 protein: CASSNPGSYEQYF
J gene: TRBJ1-4; clone size: NA; V gene: TRBV9; D gene: NA; CDR3 DNA: TGTGCCAGCAGCCCGGACAGTCCCTACGAAAAACTGTTTTTT; CDR3 protein: CASSPDSPYEKLFF
J gene: TRBJ2-3; clone size: NA; V gene: TRBV15; D gene: TRBD2; CDR3 DNA: TGTGCCACCAGCAGACTAGCGGGGTACACAGATACGCAGTATTTT; CDR3 protein: CATSRLAGYTDTQYF
J gene: TRBJ2-3; clone size: NA; V gene: TRBV2; D gene: TRBD2; CDR3 DNA: TGTGCCACTAAGGGACCGTCAGCGGGAGGGATCACAGATACGCAGTATTTT; CDR3 protein: CATKGPSAGGITDTQYF
J gene: TRBJ2-2; clone size: NA; V gene: TRBV5-4; D gene: TRBD1; CDR3 DNA: TGTGCCAGCAGCCCTGAGGTTGTGGACAGGGCTCGGGGGGAGCTGTTTTTT; CDR3 protein: CASSPEVVDRARGELFF
J gene: TRBJ1-2; clone size: NA; V gene: TRBV2; D gene: TRBD1; CDR3 DNA: TGTGCCAGCACAGATAGGGGGACAGGGGACTATGGCTACACCTTC; CDR3 protein: CASTDRGTGDYGYTF
J gene: TRBJ2-7; clone size: NA; V gene: TRBV19; D gene: TRBD2; CDR3 DNA: TGTGCCAGTAGTATAGAGGGGCCTAAGGGAGGGGACTACGAGCAGTACTTC; CDR3 protein: CASSIEGPKGGDYEQYF
J gene: TRBJ1-1; clone size: NA; V gene: TRBV19; D gene: NA; CDR3 DNA: TGTGCCAGTAGAGTTGGCATATTGAACACTGAAGCTTTCTTT; CDR3 protein: CASRVGILNTEAFF
J gene: TRBJ2-7; clone size: NA; V gene: TRBV29-1; D gene: NA; CDR3 DNA: TGCAGCGTACAGGGGGGGGCTAGAAACTACGAGCAGTACTTC; CDR3 protein: CSVQGGARNYEQYF
J gene: TRBJ1-2; clone size: NA; V gene: TRBV19; D gene: NA; CDR3 DNA: TGTGCCAGTAGCCCCCAGCGCGGGGGCGCTTACTATGGCTACACCTTC; CDR3 protein: CASSPQRGGAYYGYTF
J gene: TRBJ2-7; clone size: NA; V gene: TRBV4-2; D gene: TRBD1; CDR3 DNA: TGTGCCAGCAGCCACGTTTTTACAGGGGGCACGTACGAGCAGTACTTC; CDR3 protein: CASSHVFTGGTYEQYF
J gene: TRBJ2-7; clone size: NA; V gene: TRBV28; D gene: NA; CDR3 DNA: TGTGCCAGCAGTGGGGTACGGGAAATAGACTACGAGCAGTACTTC; CDR3 protein: CASSGVREIDYEQYF
J gene: TRBJ2-1; clone size: NA; V gene: TRBV11-2; D gene: TRBD1; CDR3 DNA: TGTGCCAGCAGCGAAGCGGGGACAGGGAAAATGAGTGAGCAGTTCTTC; CDR3 protein: CASSEAGTGKMSEQFF
J gene: TRBJ2-1; clone size: NA; V gene: TRBV28; D gene: TRBD1; CDR3 DNA: TGTGCCAGCAGTTTGTTAGAGGGGGCCCGAAATGAGCAGTTCTTC; CDR3 protein: CASSLLEGARNEQFF
J gene: TRBJ1-2; clone size: NA; V gene: TRBV6-7; D gene: TRBD1; CDR3 DNA: TGTGCCAGCAGTCACCGGGGACAGGGGACCTATGGCTACACCTTC; CDR3 protein: CASSHRGQGTYGYTF
J gene: TRBJ1-2; clone size: NA; V gene: TRBV29-1; D gene: NA; CDR3 DNA: TGCAGCGTTGAAGATCGGGGCTACACCTTC; CDR3 protein: CSVEDRGYTF
J gene: TRBJ2-7; clone size: NA; V gene: TRBV7-2; D gene: NA; CDR3 DNA: TGTGCCAGCAGCCCCCTCCAGGGGAGAGGCTCCTACGAGCAGTACTTC; CDR3 protein: CASSPLQGRGSYEQYF
J gene: TRBJ1-5; clone size: NA; V gene: TRBV30; D gene: NA; CDR3 DNA: TGTGCCTGGAGTGGGGGGGTAGGTCAGCCCCAGCATTTT; CDR3 protein: CAWSGGVGQPQHF
J gene: TRBJ2-1; clone size: NA; V gene: TRBV5-8; D gene: TRBD2; CDR3 DNA: TGTGCCAGCCGCTTGGGTATTCTAGCGGGGTACAATGAGCAGTTCTTC; CDR3 protein: CASRLGILAGYNEQFF
J gene: TRBJ2-7; clone size: NA; V gene: TRBV29-1; D gene: TRBD1; CDR3 DNA: TGCAGCGCAAAAATCCAGGGGGCAGGCGAGCAGTACTTC; CDR3 protein: CSAKIQGAGEQYF
J gene: TRBJ1-1; clone size: NA; V gene: TRBV27; D gene: NA; CDR3 DNA: TGTGCCAGCAGTTTGGCAGGCAACACTGAAGCTTTCTTT; CDR3 protein: CASSLAGNTEAFF
J gene: TRBJ2-1; clone size: NA; V gene: TRBV19; D gene: NA; CDR3 DNA: TGTGCCAGTAGTATAACTCTCAATGAGCAGTTCTTC; CDR3 protein: CASSITLNEQFF
J gene: TRBJ2-5; clone size: NA; V gene: TRBV14; D gene: NA; CDR3 DNA: TGTGCCAGCAGCCCCGTCAGGGGATGGGAGACCCAGTACTTC; CDR3 protein: CASSPVRGWETQYF
J gene: TRBJ2-6; clone size: NA; V gene: TRBV28; D gene: TRBD1; CDR3 DNA: TGTGCCAGCAGGAAGACAGGGGCCGGGGCCAACGTCCTGACTTTC; CDR3 protein: CASRKTGAGANVLTF
J gene: TRBJ2-2; clone size: NA; V gene: TRBV7-3; D gene: NA; CDR3 DNA: TGTGCCAGCAGCGGAGGTGGGCGGTATGGTGGGGAGCTGTTTTTT; CDR3 protein: CASSGGGRYGGELFF
J gene: TRBJ2-7; clone size: NA; V gene: TRBV5-1; D gene: TRBD2; CDR3 DNA: TGCGCCAGCACCCTCTCCGGGACTAGCGGGAGTGGGTACGAGCAGTACTTC; CDR3 protein: CASTLSGTSGSGYEQYF
J gene: TRBJ2-7; clone size: NA; V gene: TRBV14; D gene: NA; CDR3 DNA: TGTGCCAGCAGCCATGACACCTACTACGAGCAGTACTTC; CDR3 protein: CASSHDTYYEQYF
J gene: TRBJ1-1; clone size: NA; V gene: TRBV5-4; D gene: NA; CDR3 DNA: TGTGCCAGCAGCCGTGCAGGTATGAACACTGAAGCTTTCTTT; CDR3 protein: CASSRAGMNTEAFF
J gene: TRBJ2-7; clone size: once; V gene: TRBV6-6; D gene: NA; CDR3 DNA: TGTGCCAGCAGTTACACCCCCCTCGAGACTACATACGAGCAGTACTTC; CDR3 protein: CASSYTPLETTYEQYF
J gene: TRBJ2-1; clone size: once; V gene: TRBV6-5; D gene: TRBD2; CDR3 DNA: TGTGCCAGCAGGCCCATAGGGACTAGACACAATGAGCAGTTCTTC; CDR3 protein: CASRPIGTRHNEQFF
J gene: TRBJ1-2; clone size: NA; V gene: TRBV28; D gene: TRBD1; CDR3 DNA: TGTGCCAGCAGTCCGCAGGACAGGGTCATTGGCTACACCTTC; CDR3 protein: CASSPQDRVIGYTF
J gene: TRBJ1-4; clone size: once; V gene: TRBV6-1; D gene: NA; CDR3 DNA: TGTGCCAGCAGTGGACCCCGATTCGGGGAAAAACTGTTTTTT; CDR3 protein: CASSGPRFGEKLFF
J gene: TRBJ2-1; clone size: NA; V gene: TRBV19; D gene: NA; CDR3 DNA: TGTGCCAGTAGTACCCTCAGCGGTAGGGTGTACAATGAGCAGTTCTTC; CDR3 protein: CASSTLSGRVYNEQFF
J gene: TRBJ1-2; clone size: once; V gene: TRBV4-3; D gene: NA; CDR3 DNA: TGCGCCAGCAGCCAAGAGGCAGGGATATATGGCTACACCTTC; CDR3 protein: CASSQEAGIYGYTF
J gene: TRBJ2-5; clone size: NA; V gene: TRBV10-3; D gene: NA; CDR3 DNA: TGTGCCATCAGTGAGGACTTCCAAGAGACCCAGTACTTC; CDR3 protein: CAISEDFQETQYF
J gene: TRBJ2-3; clone size: NA; V gene: TRBV11-3; D gene: NA; CDR3 DNA: TGTGCCAGCAGCCCCTATAGCAGCACAGATACGCAGTATTTT; CDR3 protein: CASSPYSSTDTQYF